This T cell receptor (beta chain) was identified during a study of blood T cell repertoires in COVID-19. Here immunoSEQ multiplex PCR was the method, and the copy in TCRdb shows in-frame clones only, minus some. The sample consists of fewer than 400,000 clones, about nine tenths of them appearing once. What was sequenced was PBMCs or T cells enriched from blood (not recorded which). The origin of this receptor is a young man who had recovered from COVID-19.

CDR3 region: CASTLRAGVGSNEQFF. The DNA of the CDR3 is TGTGCCAGCACCCTCCGAGCGGGAGTAGGATCCAATGAGCAGTTCTTC. The V and J genes are TRBV6-6 and TRBJ2-1; 8 bases align to TRBD2. V trimming: 7 bases; J trimming: 6 bases; junction bases outside the gene matches: 14. There are 16 residues in the CDR3. Germline V gene sequence: CDR1 MNHNY, CDR2 SVGAGI (reference sequence).